This T cell receptor (beta chain) was obtained from a study of memory CD4+ T cells and cytomegalovirus serostatus. Study at large: Of the healthy Belgian adults, several were CMV seropositive and about 24 seronegative. Notes on the study in general: Repertoires predicted CMV serostatus with median bootstrapped AUC of around 0.95.

The sort gate was single viable CD3+CD4+CD8-CD45RO+ cells for memory CD4+ T cells. Donors' CMV status reflects serum IgG against pp150, pp28, p38, p52. Using immunoSEQ multiplex PCR, the repertoire was profiled, and TCRdb retains in-frame clones only, with some absent. This table holds tens of thousands of clones, just over 75% found once. Of note for this clone: Antigen unknown.

The CDR3 has 16 amino acids. The germline V gene encodes CDR1 SGHRS and CDR2 YFSETQ. The V and J ends lost 2 bases and 4 bases respectively, with 16 bases between them. Specimen: memory CD4+ T cells from blood. The clonotype was recovered from an adult in good health and CMV-seronegative. The chain has TRBV5-1 and TRBJ2-1, with D maybe TRBD1 (6 bases). CDR3 bases: TGCGCCAGCAGCTTACAGCCGAGGGGACAATACAATGAGCAGTTCTTC. It is translated as CASSLQPRGQYNEQFF.